Below, one T cell receptor beta chain is given with its context. Its antigen remains unknown. This sample was included in a study of monozygotic twins with inflammatory bowel disease. Findings and limits, study-wide: Differing T cell subtypes remained indistinguishable. Patients with IBD had less TCRbeta diversity (inverse Simpson) than their healthy co-twins. It was not supported that a single strong signal or clonotype was associated with IBD.

CDR3 length: 14 amino acids. Germline CDR1 SGHVS, CDR2 FQNEAQ. TCRdb reprocessed the 5' RACE reads and keeps a single row for each CDR3 protein, giving no DNA. There are 350,000 to 550,000 distinct CDR3 sequences in the sample, with 2% to 3% held by the top ten. Each donor gave about 2.5 ml of peripheral blood. V gene TRBV7-8 combines with J gene TRBJ2-3; as DNA is missing, the TRBD1 call by TCRdb cannot be tested. The sequenced material came from blood. The TCR sequence derives from a human donor with ulcerative colitis or Crohn's disease, or a healthy co-twin of an affected twin (not recorded which). CDR3 in amino acids: CASSLPDRGDTQYF. Variable domain in full (rest from reference TRBV7-8 and TRBJ2-3): GAGVSQSPRYKVAKRGQDVALRCDPISGHVSLFWYQQALGQGPEFLTYFQNEAQLDKSGLPSDRFFAERPEGSVSTLKIQRTQQEDSAVYLCASSLPDRGDTQYFGPGTRLTVL.